This T cell receptor beta chain was retrieved from a study of blood T cell repertoires in COVID-19. V trimming: 5 bases; J trimming: 4 bases; junction bases outside the gene matches: 3. The germline V gene encodes CDR1 LNHNV and CDR2 YYDKDF (reference sequence). The CDR3 loop spans 14 amino acids. TCRdb's table, derived via immunoSEQ multiplex PCR, lists solely in-frame clones and lacks some. This table holds roughly 250,000 clones, approximately 83% found once. Sequencing was done on a sample of peripheral blood. This TCR came from a person aged 65-85 years with COVID-19, enrolled during active disease. V is TRBV15 and J is TRBJ2-1; TRBD2 aligns across 9 bases. CDR3 amino acids: CATSLSGGYNEQFF. CDR3 coding DNA: TGTGCCACCAGCCTTAGCGGGGGTTACAATGAGCAGTTCTTC.